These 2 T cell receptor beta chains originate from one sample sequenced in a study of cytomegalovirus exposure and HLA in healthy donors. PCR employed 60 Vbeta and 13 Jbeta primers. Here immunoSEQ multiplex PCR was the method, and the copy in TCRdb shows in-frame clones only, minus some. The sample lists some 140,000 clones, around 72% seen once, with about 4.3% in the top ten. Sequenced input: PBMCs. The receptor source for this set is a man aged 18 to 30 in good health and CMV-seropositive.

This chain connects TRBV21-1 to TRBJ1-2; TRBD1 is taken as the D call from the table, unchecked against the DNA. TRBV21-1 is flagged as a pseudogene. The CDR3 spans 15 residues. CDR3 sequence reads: CASSLSNRSHYGYTF. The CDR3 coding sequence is TGTGCCAGCAGCCTGTCAAACAGGTCTCACTATGGCTACACCTTC.

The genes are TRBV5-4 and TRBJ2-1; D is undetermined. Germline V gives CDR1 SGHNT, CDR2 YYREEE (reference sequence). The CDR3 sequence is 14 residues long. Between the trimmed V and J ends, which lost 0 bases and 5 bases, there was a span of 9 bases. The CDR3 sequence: CASSLGLADNEQFF. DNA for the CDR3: TGTGCCAGCAGCTTGGGGTTAGCAGACAATGAGCAGTTCTTC.